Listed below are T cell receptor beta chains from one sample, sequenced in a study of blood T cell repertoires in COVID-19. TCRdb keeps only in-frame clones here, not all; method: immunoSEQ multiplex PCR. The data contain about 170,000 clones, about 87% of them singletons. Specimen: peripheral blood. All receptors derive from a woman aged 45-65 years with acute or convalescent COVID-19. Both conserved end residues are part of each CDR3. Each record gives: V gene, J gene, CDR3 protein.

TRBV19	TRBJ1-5	CASSLAGFNQPQHF
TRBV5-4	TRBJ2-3	CASSVGLSTDTQYF
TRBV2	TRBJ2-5	CASSGLLAAQETQYF
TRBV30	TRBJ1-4	CAWRKRGTNEKLFF
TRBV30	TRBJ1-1	CAWSVRGGTEAFF
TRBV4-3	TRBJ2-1	CASSQEFFGTARFF
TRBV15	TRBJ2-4	CATSRETGRNIQYF
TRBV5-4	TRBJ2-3	CAWAGPIYGQYF
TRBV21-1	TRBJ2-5	CASSKVRCLPGTQYF
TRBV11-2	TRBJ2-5	CASSSILGLQETQYF
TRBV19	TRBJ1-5	CAQKPAGSLNQPQHF
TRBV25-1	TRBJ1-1	CASETTTGNTEAFF
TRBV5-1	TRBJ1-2	CASSRGARNGYTF
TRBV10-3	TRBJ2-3	CAIKGSTDTQYF
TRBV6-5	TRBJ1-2	CASSYSDRVGGYTF
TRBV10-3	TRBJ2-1	CAITPGGGNEQFF
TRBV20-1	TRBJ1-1	CSATPLPEAFF
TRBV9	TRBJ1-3	CASSVSGQVAGNTIYF
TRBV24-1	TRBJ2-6	CATSDFPTGAGANVLTF
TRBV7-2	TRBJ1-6	CASSPGTAYNSPLHF
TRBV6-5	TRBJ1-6	CASGRDISDSPLHF
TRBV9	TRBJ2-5	CASSPLDRDYLGWETQYF
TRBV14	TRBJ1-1	CASSQAGTPEAFF
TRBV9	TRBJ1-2	CASSGPGQGEYGYTF
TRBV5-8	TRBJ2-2	CASGQGAPSGELFF
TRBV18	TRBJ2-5	CASSPPHSGGQETQYF
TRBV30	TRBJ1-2	CAWRPISGEGGYTF
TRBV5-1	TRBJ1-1	CASTRGGGTEAFF
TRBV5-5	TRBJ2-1	CASSLDGSRSYNEQFF
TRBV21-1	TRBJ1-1	CASSKGPLGGTEAFF
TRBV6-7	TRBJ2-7	CASSYVGEVTYEQYF
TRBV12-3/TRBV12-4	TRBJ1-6	CASSLEQGSPLHF
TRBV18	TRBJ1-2	CASSRTTENHYGYTF
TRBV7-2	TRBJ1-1	CASRAGGYTEAFF
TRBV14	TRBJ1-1	CASSPIGQGGSAFF
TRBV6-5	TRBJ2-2	CASKGGAGTGELFF
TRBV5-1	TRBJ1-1	CASSLAGGHTEAFF
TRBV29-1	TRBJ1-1	CSVRPGWGNTEAFF
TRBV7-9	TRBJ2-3	CASSLRSITDTQYF
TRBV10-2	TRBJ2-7	CASTRGVGEQYF
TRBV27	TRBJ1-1	CASSLSSTDNTEAFF
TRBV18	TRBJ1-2	CASSPKDINYGYTF
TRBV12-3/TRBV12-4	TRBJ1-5	CASSLSGGEPQHF
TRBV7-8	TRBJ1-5	CASRQDSSNQPQHF
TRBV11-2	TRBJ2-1	CASSWRGGNSNEQFF